The clone carrying this TCR beta chain was seen only once. Its antigen is still unknown. This CDR3 region has 14 residues. V was clipped by 4 bases and J by 7 bases, with 15 bases between them. Germline V lookup: CDR1 SGHRS, CDR2 YFSETQ. The sample belongs to a study of blood T cells in healthy people across ages. Study-wide findings and caveats: Estimated diversity, derived from one million T cells, was regarded as an underestimate. Strong correlation linked observed beta diversity and percent naive T cells.

A sample-barcoded 5' primer and a J-beta primer mix were used in a second PCR of about 7 to 11 cycles. TCRdb fed the 5' RACE reads into MiXCR, producing one record per CDR3 protein. The sample has 800,000 or so distinct CDR3 sequences, 35% to 50% seen once; the top ten hold 15% to 20%. Sequencing used blood. This sequence was found in a man of 80 years or more in good health. J is TRBJ2-1 and V is TRBV5-1; the D gene is possibly TRBD1 (5 bases). The CDR3 sequence is CASSVGQIGNEQFF. The CDR3 coding sequence is TGCGCCAGCAGCGTTGGACAAATCGGGAATGAGCAGTTCTTC.